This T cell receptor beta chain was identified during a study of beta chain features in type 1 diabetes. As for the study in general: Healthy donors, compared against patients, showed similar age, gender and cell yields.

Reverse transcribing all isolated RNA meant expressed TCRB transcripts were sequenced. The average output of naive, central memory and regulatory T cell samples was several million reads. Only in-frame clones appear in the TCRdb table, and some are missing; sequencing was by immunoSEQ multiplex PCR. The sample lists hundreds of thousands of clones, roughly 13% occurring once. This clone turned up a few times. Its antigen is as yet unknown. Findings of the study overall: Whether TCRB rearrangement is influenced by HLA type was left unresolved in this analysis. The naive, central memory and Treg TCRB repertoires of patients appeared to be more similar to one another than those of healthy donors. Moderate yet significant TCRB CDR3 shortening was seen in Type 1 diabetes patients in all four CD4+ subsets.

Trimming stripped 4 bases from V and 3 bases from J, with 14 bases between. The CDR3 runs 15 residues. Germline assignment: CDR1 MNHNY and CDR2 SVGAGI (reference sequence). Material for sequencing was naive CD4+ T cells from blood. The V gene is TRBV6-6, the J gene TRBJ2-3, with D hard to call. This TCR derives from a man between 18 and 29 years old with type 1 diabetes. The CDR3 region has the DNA TGTGCCAGCAGTTTAGTTCGTTTGGCGACAGATACGCAGTATTTT. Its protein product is CASSLVRLATDTQYF.